The entry that follows covers one T cell receptor beta chain sequence. What it binds is unknown. The sample's treatment: around 19 received Ad26.COV2.S at low or high dose, single or two shots; about 5 received placebo; per-sample allocation not given. Sample collection was performed on day 63 after the first vaccine or placebo injection. An Ad26 vector expressing Wuhan-strain SARS-CoV-2 spike constituted the vaccine. This record belongs to a study of Ad26.COV2.S vaccination and SARS-CoV-2 variants. Germline assignment: CDR1 GTSNPN and CDR2 SVGIG (reference sequence). V lost 8 bases, J lost 5 bases, and 6 bases stayed unmatched. The CDR3 extends over 13 amino acids. Overall study results and limits: Non-spike TCR breadth showed similarity between vaccine and placebo recipients.

Measured with immunoSEQ multiplex PCR; TCRdb has only the in-frame clones, and not every one. This sample has some 420,000 clones; roughly 90% occur once, and the top ten carry 3.6%. The TCR originated in a person aged 18-65 years who received the Ad26.COV2.S COVID-19 vaccine or a placebo. The source material was peripheral blood, sampled in a trial of Ad26.COV2.S vaccine versus placebo. The V and J genes are TRBV30 and TRBJ1-6, with 7 bases matching TRBD1. CDR3 loop: CAAYRGNNSPLHF. The CDR3 DNA follows: TGTGCCGCCTACAGGGGCAATAATTCACCCCTCCACTTT.